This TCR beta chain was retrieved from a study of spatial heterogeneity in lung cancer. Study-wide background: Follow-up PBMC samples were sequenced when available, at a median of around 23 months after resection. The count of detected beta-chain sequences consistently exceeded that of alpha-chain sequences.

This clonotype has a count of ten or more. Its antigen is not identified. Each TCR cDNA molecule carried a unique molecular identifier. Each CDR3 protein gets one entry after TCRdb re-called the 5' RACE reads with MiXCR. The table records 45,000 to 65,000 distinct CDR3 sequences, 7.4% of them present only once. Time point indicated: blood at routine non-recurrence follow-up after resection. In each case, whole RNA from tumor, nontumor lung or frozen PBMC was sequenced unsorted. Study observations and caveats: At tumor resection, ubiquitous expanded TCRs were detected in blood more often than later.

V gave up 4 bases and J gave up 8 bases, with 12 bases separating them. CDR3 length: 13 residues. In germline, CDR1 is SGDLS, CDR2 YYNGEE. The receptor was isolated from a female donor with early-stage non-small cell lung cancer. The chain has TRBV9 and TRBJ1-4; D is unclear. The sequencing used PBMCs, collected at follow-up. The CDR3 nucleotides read TGTGCCAGCAGCCGGGCCACGGGGGAAAAACTGTTTTTT. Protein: CASSRATGEKLFF.